These 20 T cell receptor beta chains originate from one sample sequenced in a study of shared clonotypes between healthy human individuals (dated by TCRdb to between 2020 and 2021). Library construction relied on the immunoSEQ multiplex PCR assay. TCRdb took this table from immuneACCESS and kept in-frame rearrangements with V and J called. Such tables lack part of the clones; where checked against another copy, unresolved V genes explain under half of the gap, and the rest is unexplained. Across this sample there are a few hundred thousand clones, with over 65% seen only once. Approximately 10% of the sample goes to the ten largest clones. The sequenced sample was memory CD4+ T cells sorted from blood. Sample cell subset or site, as interpreted from the label and publication: CD45RA-negative fraction. These receptors came from a man aged 25-45 years in good health.

The chain has TRBV5-1 and TRBJ1-4; D might be TRBD1 (5 bases). V was trimmed by 3 bases and J by 6 bases, leaving 15 bases between them. The V gene's germline CDR1 is SGHRS and CDR2 YFSETQ. CDR3 size: 15 residues. CDR3 in DNA: TGCGCCAGCAGCTGGGGGGAAAGAGCGGATGAAAAACTGTTTTTT. It specifies CASSWGERADEKLFF.

The CDR3 sequence: CASSPAGGQPQHF. In DNA, the CDR3 is TGTGCCAGCAGCCCGGCTGGGGGTCAGCCCCAGCATTTT. V is TRBV11-1 and J is TRBJ1-5; TRBD1 might be the D (5 bases). The CDR3 covers 13 residues. The V gene's germline CDR1 is SGHAT and CDR2 FQDESV (reference sequence). V was shortened by 5 bases and J by 6 bases, with 11 bases between the two germline ends. The whole variable domain, filled in from reference TRBV11-1 and TRBJ1-5, reads EAEVAQSPRYKITEKSQAVAFWCDPISGHATLYWYRQILGQGPELLVQFQDESVVDDSQLPKDRFSAERLKGVDSTLKIQPAELGDSAMYLCASSPAGGQPQHFGDGTRLSIL.

This clone has a handful of counts. The chain joins TRBV7-2 to TRBJ2-5; D perhaps matches TRBD2 (6 bases). The CDR3 extends over 16 amino acids. Trimming pared 5 bases from V and 1 base from J, leaving 17 bases between. CDR1 is SGHTA, CDR2 FQGNSA, per germline. The CDR3 loop is CASSASSASGQETQYF. CDR3 coding DNA: TGTGCCAGCAGCGCCTCTAGCGCCTCGGGCCAAGAGACCCAGTACTTC.

The CDR3 sequence: CASSLGGASYEQYF. CDR3 DNA sequence: TGTGCCAGCAGCTTAGGGGGGGCGTCCTACGAGCAGTACTTC. The chain links TRBV7-6 to TRBJ2-7; D could derive from TRBD1 or TRBD2 (6 bases each). Germline CDR1 and CDR2: SGHVS and FNYEAQ. The CDR3 runs 14 residues. Trimming shortened V by 1 base and J by 1 base, and 8 bases separated the two germline ends.

The V gene is TRBV7-8, the J gene TRBJ2-3; D call uncertain. Trimming removed 3 bases from V and 0 bases from J, with 4 bases in between. The CDR3 runs to 13 residues. Germline V gene data show CDR1 as SGHVS and CDR2 as FQNEAQ. The CDR3 DNA reads as TGTGCCAGCAGCTTGCAGAGCACAGATACGCAGTATTTT. Translated: CASSLQSTDTQYF.

Turning to this clone: The junction departs from germline at one end; a sequencing error may be responsible. Additional DNA sequences in this sample encode the identical CDR3. V and J are TRBV7-2 and TRBJ2-7; TRBD2 matches at 13 bases. Germline assignment: CDR1 SGHTA and CDR2 FQGNSA. The CDR3 runs 15 residues. The CDR3 coding sequence is TGTGCCAGTAGCTTGGGACTAGCGGGGTACTACGAGCAGTACTTC. Translated: CASSLGLAGYYEQYF. Looking up the rest from reference TRBV7-2 and TRBJ2-7 gives the full variable domain: GAGVSQSPSNKVTEKGKDVELRCDPISGHTALYWYRQSLGQGLEFLIYFQGNSAPDKSGLPSDRFSAERTGGSVSTLTIQRTQQEDSAVYLCASSLGLAGYYEQYFGPGTRLTVT.

V and J are TRBV2 and TRBJ2-3; 12 bases map to TRBD2. The J segment lost 5 bases and the V segment lost 10 bases, leaving 7 bases of the junction unmatched. Germline assignment: CDR1 SNHLY and CDR2 FYNNEI. The CDR3 has 14 amino acids. The CDR3 is CANLLAGGVDTQYF. The CDR3, as DNA: TGTGCCAACCTACTAGCGGGAGGTGTAGATACGCAGTATTTT.

The table lists this clone with a few counts. The chain employs TRBV19 and TRBJ1-2; a possible D gene is TRBD1 (6 bases). V lost 0 bases and J 4 bases, leaving 12 bases between the germline ends. Germline loops: CDR1 LNHDA, CDR2 SQIVND (reference sequence). The CDR3 has 15 amino acids. CDR3 region: CASSIDDGTFYGYTF. In nucleotides, the CDR3 is TGTGCCAGTAGTATAGATGACGGGACATTCTATGGCTACACCTTC.

This clone was observed a handful of times. This rearrangement joins TRBV7-9 to TRBJ1-4, with TRBD1 identical over 11 bases. Germline V gene lookup returns CDR1 SEHNR and CDR2 FQNEAQ (reference sequence). This CDR3 comprises 18 residues. Unmatched junction bases numbered 9, after V lost 6 bases and J lost 0 bases. In DNA, the CDR3 is TGTGCCAGCAGTCGTAAAGGACAGGGGGCTTCAACTAATGAAAAACTGTTTTTT. The encoded protein is CASSRKGQGASTNEKLFF. Looking up the rest from reference TRBV7-9 and TRBJ1-4 gives the full variable domain: DTGVSQNPRHKITKRGQNVTFRCDPISEHNRLYWYRQTLGQGPEFLTYFQNEAQLEKSRLLSDRFSAERPKGSFSTLEIQRTEQGDSAMYLCASSRKGQGASTNEKLFFGSGTQLSVL.

This clone was picked up a small number of times. The V call is TRBV10-1, the J call TRBJ2-7; 9 bases line up with TRBD1. This CDR3 has 13 amino acids. With 9 bases clipped from V and 7 bases from J, the junction kept 10 bases outside the gene matches. Germline V gene lookup returns CDR1 WNHNN and CDR2 SYGVQD (reference sequence). In DNA, the CDR3 is TGCGCCAGACCGGGACAGGGAGCTGGGGAGCAGTACTTC. It is translated as CARPGQGAGEQYF.

With respect to this clone: Other DNA sequences in this specimen translate into the identical CDR3. The gene calls are TRBV5-1 and TRBJ2-1; TRBD2 matches 9 bases. This CDR3 spans 16 amino acids. V trimming: 0 bases; J trimming: 3 bases; junction bases outside the gene matches: 4. Germline V CDR1 and CDR2: SGHRS, YFSETQ. The CDR3 is CASSLDGGRGYNEQFF. DNA of the CDR3: TGCGCCAGCAGCTTGGATGGCGGGAGGGGCTACAATGAGCAGTTCTTC.

This rearrangement joins TRBV5-6 to TRBJ2-5; the D gene is possibly TRBD1 (6 bases). The end of the DNA is better explained by TRBJ2-7, so the J call may be wrong. CDR3 size: 15 residues. Germline V CDR1 and CDR2: SGHDT, YYEEEE. The CDR3: CASRRYMGAGNEQYF. Here the CDR3 DNA reads TGTGCCAGCAGACGATATATGGGGGCGGGCAACGAGCAGTACTTC.

The V gene is TRBV29-1, the J gene TRBJ2-7; TRBD2 aligns across 12 bases. V trimming: 6 bases; J trimming: 2 bases; junction bases outside the gene matches: 8. The V gene's germline CDR1 is SQVTM and CDR2 ANQGSEA. The CDR3 is 15 residues long. The CDR3 is CSVGRTSGAPYEQYF. For the CDR3, the DNA is TGCAGCGTCGGCAGGACTAGCGGGGCTCCCTACGAGCAGTACTTC.

The chain has TRBV18 and TRBJ2-6; 7 positions agree with TRBD2. Trimming at V came to 3 bases and at J to 8 bases, leaving 10 bases not matched to a gene. This CDR3 has 16 residues. Germline values: CDR1 KGHSH, CDR2 LQKENI. The CDR3 region has the DNA TGTGCCAGCTCACCTCTCGGGAGGTCGGGGACCAACGTCCTGACTTTC. As protein: CASSPLGRSGTNVLTF. Supplemented by reference TRBV18 and TRBJ2-6, the full variable domain reads NAGVMQNPRHLVRRRGQEARLRCSPMKGHSHVYWYRQLPEEGLKFMVYLQKENIIDESGMPKERFSAEFPKEGPSILRIQQVVRGDSAAYFCASSPLGRSGTNVLTFGAGSRLTVL.

As for this clone: The same CDR3 also results from other DNA sequences found in this sample. This rearrangement joins TRBV7-2 to TRBJ2-1; D may be TRBD2 (5 bases). V shed 6 bases and J shed 0 bases, with 12 bases lying between them. Germline V gene data show CDR1 as SGHTA and CDR2 as FQGNSA. The CDR3 has 15 amino acids. Here the CDR3 DNA reads TGTGCCAGCAGTCTGAGCGGTAGCTCCTACAATGAGCAGTTCTTC. As protein: CASSLSGSSYNEQFF.

The chain couples TRBV2 to TRBJ2-3, with D possibly TRBD2 on 6 matching bases. The CDR3 totals 14 residues. Trimming shortened V by 10 bases and J by 0 bases, and 14 bases separated the two germline ends. Germline V gene lookup returns CDR1 SNHLY and CDR2 FYNNEI. The CDR3 loop is CATRAGISTDTQYF. CDR3 in DNA: TGTGCCACCCGGGCGGGAATTAGCACAGATACGCAGTATTTT.

V is TRBV5-6 and J is TRBJ2-1, with D perhaps given as TRBD1 or TRBD2 (5 bases each). The germline V and J ends were trimmed by 1 base and 4 bases, with 9 bases remaining between them. The CDR3 contains 14 residues. In germline, CDR1 is SGHDT, CDR2 YYEEEE. CDR3 amino acids: CASSLWGFYNEQFF. The DNA for the CDR3 is TGTGCCAGCAGCTTGTGGGGGTTTTACAATGAGCAGTTCTTC.

This sequence joins TRBV30 and TRBJ1-2; a possible D gene is TRBD1 (6 bases). The CDR3 spans 14 residues. Germline V gene sequence: CDR1 GTSNPN, CDR2 SVGIG (reference sequence). The CDR3 nucleotides are TGTGCACTAATGCAGGGGTTGCTCCGCTCTGGCTACACCTTC. It codes for CALMQGLLRSGYTF.

This rearrangement joins TRBV28 to TRBJ2-1; the D is unclear. Trimming took 7 bases from V and 4 from J, leaving 5 bases between them. In germline, CDR1 is MDHEN, CDR2 SYDVKM. The CDR3 extends over 11 amino acids. Here the CDR3 reads CASTRYNEQFF. The CDR3 DNA follows: TGTGCCAGCACTCGGTACAATGAGCAGTTCTTC. Full variable domain (remainder filled in from reference TRBV28 and TRBJ2-1): DVKVTQSSRYLVKRTGEKVFLECVQDMDHENMFWYRQDPGLGLRLIYFSYDVKMKEKGDIPEGYSVSREKKERFSLILESASTNQTSMYLCASTRYNEQFFGPGTRLTVL.

To note about this clone: The sample has other DNA sequences that encode this CDR3 too. This chain links TRBV15 with TRBJ2-5, with unresolved D. The V end was cut by 1 base, the J end by 2 bases, with 2 bases between. The CDR3 extends over 12 amino acids. In germline, CDR1 is LNHNV, CDR2 YYDKDF (reference sequence). The CDR3 nucleotides read TGTGCCACCAGCAGAGGGCAAGAGACCCAGTACTTC. Its protein is CATSRGQETQYF.